This T cell receptor beta chain was sequenced for a study of Graves' ophthalmopathy and Graves' hyperthyroidism. Study conclusions and caveats: Clonotypes were expanded in thyroid at above 0.001 frequency, and most also appeared in blood.

V lost 1 base to trimming and J lost 2 bases; unmatched junction nucleotides: 2. CDR1 is LNHNV and CDR2 is YYDKDF in the germline V gene (reference sequence). The CDR3 runs 16 residues. TCR beta CDR3 regions were amplified from RNA transcripts. The first round was an RT-PCR with HTBI primers, and the second round was a multiplex PCR. MiXCR was run by TCRdb on the multiplex PCR reads, yielding one entry per CDR3 protein. The sample shows about 400,000 distinct CDR3 sequences, more than 20% of them seen only once. Uncontrolled infections, pregnancy, lactation or other autoimmune diseases led to patient exclusion. Clinical symptoms, serum thyroxine, TRAb, thyroid ultrasound and orbital computed tomography determined diagnosis. This clonotype was seen repeatedly, ten times or more. The antigen is undetermined.

The J gene is TRBJ2-2, the V gene TRBV15, with TRBD2 matching 9 bases. This clonotype was obtained from a woman between 18 and 30 years old with stable Graves' hyperthyroidism. Sequenced material: peripheral blood. CDR3 amino acids: CATSRALAGNTGELFF. Here the CDR3 DNA reads TGTGCCACCAGCAGAGCGCTAGCGGGAAACACCGGGGAGCTGTTTTTT.